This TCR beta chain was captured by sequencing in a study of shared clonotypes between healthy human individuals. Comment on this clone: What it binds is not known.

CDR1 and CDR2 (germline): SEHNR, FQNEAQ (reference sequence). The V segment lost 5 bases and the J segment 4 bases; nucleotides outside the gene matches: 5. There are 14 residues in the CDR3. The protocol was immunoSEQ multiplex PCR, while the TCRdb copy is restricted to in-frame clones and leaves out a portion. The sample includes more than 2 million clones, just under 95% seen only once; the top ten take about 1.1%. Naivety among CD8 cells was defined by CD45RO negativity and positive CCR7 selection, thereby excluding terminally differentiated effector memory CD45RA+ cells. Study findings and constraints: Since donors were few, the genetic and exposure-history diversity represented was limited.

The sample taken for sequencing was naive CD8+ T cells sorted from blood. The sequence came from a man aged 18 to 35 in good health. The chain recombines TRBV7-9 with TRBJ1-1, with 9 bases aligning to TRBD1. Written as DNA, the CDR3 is TGTGCCAGCAGCCCAACGGACAGGGGCACTGAAGCTTTCTTT. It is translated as CASSPTDRGTEAFF.